Presented here are 10 T cell receptor beta chains from one specimen sequenced in a study of T cells after yellow fever vaccination. TCRdb reprocessed the 5' RACE reads with MiXCR, giving one entry per CDR3 protein. The sample shows a few hundred thousand distinct CDR3 sequences, around 20% of them seen only once. This sample comprised PBMCs, obtained before the yellow fever booster vaccination. The origin of the receptors is a man between 18 and 35 years old who received the YFV17D yellow fever vaccine.

This clonotype was seen just once. The chain recombines TRBV5-1 with TRBJ1-5, with TRBD1 as a possible D gene (6 bases). CDR1 SGHRS and CDR2 YFSETQ come from the germline V gene. CDR3 length equals 14 residues. V lost 5 bases and J lost 5, with 14 bases in between. The CDR3 bases are TGCGCCAGCAGTTATCTCCCAGGGGATCAGCCCCAGCATTTT. It translates to CASSYLPGDQPQHF.

This clonotype was observed at least ten times. This chain joins TRBV27 and TRBJ1-3; D is possibly TRBD1 (6 bases). The germline CDR1 and CDR2 sequences are MNHEY and SMNVEV (reference sequence). This CDR3 spans 14 amino acids. Trimming took 6 bases from V and 2 from J, leaving 11 bases between them. This CDR3 reads CASRGPGAGNTIYF. The CDR3 DNA reads TGTGCCAGCAGAGGGCCAGGGGCTGGAAACACCATATATTTT.

This clonotype occurred a few times. V usage is TRBV2 and J usage is TRBJ1-6; D ambiguous. Trimming cost V 5 bases and J 8 bases, with 10 bases left between them. Germline V gene data show CDR1 as SNHLY and CDR2 as FYNNEI. This CDR3 is 13 amino acids long. CDR3 amino acids: CASSPNMDSPLHF. CDR3 DNA: TGTGCCAGCAGTCCTAACATGGATTCACCCCTCCACTTT.

This clonotype was observed a handful of times. The J gene is TRBJ2-7, the V gene TRBV7-2, with a tentative D call TRBD2 (7 bases). The V gene's germline CDR1 is SGHTA and CDR2 FQGNSA. Trimming left V 5 bases short and J 4 bases short, with 21 bases between. The CDR3 is 16 residues long. The CDR3 DNA follows: TGTGCCAGCAGCCCTTACCTCGGGGGGCCGGGTTACGAGCAGTACTTC. Its protein product is CASSPYLGGPGYEQYF.

The chain employs TRBV27 and TRBJ2-7; D is possibly TRBD1 (5 bases). With 2 bases removed from V and 5 bases from J, the gap between germline ends came to 13 bases. CDR1 is MNHEY and CDR2 is SMNVEV in the germline V gene (reference sequence). The CDR3 covers 14 residues. CDR3 region: CASSLGVGVDEQYF. CDR3 nucleotides: TGTGCCAGCAGTTTAGGGGTAGGGGTGGACGAGCAGTACTTC.

V gene TRBV5-1 combines with J gene TRBJ2-5; 8 positions agree with TRBD1. V lost 3 bases, J lost 4 bases, and 8 bases stayed unmatched. The CDR3 totals 15 residues. The germline gives CDR1 SGHRS, CDR2 YFSETQ. CDR3 sequence: CASSWGRGRRETQYF. The CDR3 bases are TGCGCCAGCAGCTGGGGCAGGGGGCGACGAGAGACCCAGTACTTC.

This clonotype occurred once. The chain has TRBV21-1 and TRBJ2-7; the table gives TRBD1 as D, unverified against the DNA. TRBV21-1 has pseudogene status. The CDR3 runs 16 residues. The CDR3 nucleotides are TGTGCCAGCAGCTTAGGGGGGGCGGAGAGCTCCTACGAGCAGTACTTC. It is translated as CASSLGGAESSYEQYF.

The chain has TRBV10-1 and TRBJ2-3; 11 nucleotides agree with TRBD2. This CDR3 region has 15 residues. V shed 3 bases and J 8 bases; nucleotides not matched to a gene: 7. Germline CDR1 and CDR2: WNHNN and SYGVQD (reference sequence). CDR3 in amino acids: CASSDHSGGAGTQYF. The CDR3 DNA reads TGCGCCAGCAGTGACCATAGCGGGGGGGCGGGTACGCAGTATTTT.

V usage is TRBV5-1 and J usage is TRBJ2-5; TRBD1 matches at 8 bases. Germline assignment: CDR1 SGHRS and CDR2 YFSETQ. The CDR3 is made up of 14 amino acids. J was trimmed by 5 bases and V by 5 bases; bases with no gene match: 8. CDR3 bases: TGCGCCAGCAGTGGGACAGGTGGGCCTGAGACCCAGTACTTC. It is translated as CASSGTGGPETQYF.

This chain joins TRBV27 and TRBJ2-2, with D tentatively TRBD2 (5 bases). V dropped 2 bases and J dropped 2 bases, with 15 bases sitting between them. The length of the CDR3 is 17 residues. Looked up from germline, CDR1 is MNHEY and CDR2 is SMNVEV (reference sequence). CDR3 residues: CASSLTVGSFNTGELFF. CDR3 coding DNA: TGTGCCAGCAGTTTAACGGTTGGGAGTTTTAACACCGGGGAGCTGTTTTTT.